The 29 T cell receptor beta chains in this list originate from one sample, sequenced in a study of cytomegalovirus exposure and HLA in healthy donors. With 60 Vbeta and 13 Jbeta primers, the PCR was carried out. Profiling relied on immunoSEQ multiplex PCR, and the TCRdb table lists in-frame clones only, not all of them. The sample holds 160,000 or so clones, roughly 79% seen once. The sequencing sample was made of PBMCs. The origin of the receptors is a middle-aged woman in good health and CMV-seropositive.

The chain links TRBV4-2 to TRBJ1-3; 11 bases align to TRBD1. The CDR3 loop spans 18 amino acids. Germline V gene lookup returns CDR1 LGHNA and CDR2 YNFKEQ. The junction had 9 bases not matched to a gene; V was cut back by 1 base and J by 4 bases. The CDR3 sequence is CASSQGTGGESFGNTIYF. DNA of the CDR3: TGTGCCAGCAGCCAAGGGACAGGGGGCGAATCATTCGGAAACACCATATATTTT.

This rearrangement joins TRBV2 to TRBJ1-5, with 7 bases fitting TRBD1. This CDR3 is 18 amino acids long. J gave up 0 bases and V 5 bases, and 13 bases lay outside the gene matches. The germline gives CDR1 SNHLY, CDR2 FYNNEI. The CDR3 sequence is CASSLDRTVTYSNQPQHF. The DNA for the CDR3 is TGTGCCAGCAGTCTGGACAGGACTGTAACGTATAGCAATCAGCCCCAGCATTTT.

This clone was recorded only once. The rearrangement uses TRBV5-6 and TRBJ2-7; 9 nucleotides line up with TRBD2. CDR1 is SGHDT and CDR2 is YYEEEE in the germline V gene. V was pared by 1 base and J by 6 bases, with 8 bases of the junction left unmatched. The CDR3 spans 15 residues. The CDR3, as DNA: TGTGCCAGCAGCTTGATTAGCGGGGGCCTCGCCGAGCAGTACTTC. It is translated as CASSLISGGLAEQYF.

This clone turned up a few times. The gene calls are TRBV19 and TRBJ2-5, with D maybe TRBD2 (5 bases). V was shortened by 9 bases and J by 5 bases, with 7 bases between the two germline ends. The CDR3 has 10 residues. The germline CDR1 and CDR2 sequences are LNHDA and SQIVND (reference sequence). CDR3 in amino acids: CASGGETQYF. CDR3 DNA sequence: TGTGCCAGCGGAGGCGAGACCCAGTACTTC.

This sequence joins TRBV9 and TRBJ2-1, with TRBD2 matching 8 bases. This CDR3 has 16 amino acids. Germline V gives CDR1 SGDLS, CDR2 YYNGEE. Trimming removed 2 bases from V and 6 bases from J; junction bases left unmatched: 10. The CDR3 region is CASSVDSGGGLNEQFF. The DNA of the CDR3 is TGTGCCAGCAGCGTGGACTCGGGCGGGGGGCTCAATGAGCAGTTCTTC.

The V and J genes are TRBV27 and TRBJ1-1; 7 positions match TRBD1. The CDR3 runs 15 residues. Germline trimming cut 6 bases from V and 4 bases from J; bases unmatched to any gene: 11. Germline CDR1 MNHEY, CDR2 SMNVEV (reference sequence). The CDR3 here is CASRPTGWWGTEAFF. In nucleotides, the CDR3 is TGTGCCAGCAGGCCGACAGGGTGGTGGGGCACTGAAGCTTTCTTT.

The rearrangement joins TRBV6-5 to TRBJ1-6, with D perhaps TRBD1 (5 bases). Per the germline V gene, CDR1 is MNHEY and CDR2 is SVGAGI. The ends were cut back, 6 bases at V and 6 bases at J, with 15 bases in the middle. CDR3 length: 15 residues. CDR3 sequence: CASSNSRDSNSPLHF. CDR3 sequence (DNA): TGTGCCAGCAGCAACTCCCGGGACTCTAATTCACCCCTCCACTTT.

This rearrangement joins TRBV4-2 to TRBJ1-2, with 9 bases matching TRBD1. The V segment lost 0 bases and the J segment 4 bases; nucleotides outside the gene matches: 12. Looked up from germline, CDR1 is LGHNA and CDR2 is YNFKEQ. CDR3 length: 18 amino acids. CDR3 bases: TGTGCCAGCAGCCAAGATTCACGGGACAGGGCAGTCTCCTATGGCTACACCTTC. Protein: CASSQDSRDRAVSYGYTF.

Only a few counts were recorded for this clone. V gene TRBV5-6 combines with J gene TRBJ2-1; 7 bases match TRBD2. CDR1 is SGHDT, CDR2 YYEEEE, per germline. V dropped 5 bases and J dropped 10; count of bases not matched to a gene: 9. The CDR3 runs 13 residues. The CDR3 DNA reads TGTGCCAGCAGGTCGGGACTAACTACAGAGCAGTTCTTC. Residues: CASRSGLTTEQFF.

This clone showed up just a few times. The V and J genes are TRBV7-3 and TRBJ2-2; TRBD1 matches 7 bases. J was trimmed by 5 bases and V by 4 bases; bases with no gene match: 10. The germline gives CDR1 SGHTA, CDR2 FQGTGA. This CDR3 contains 16 residues. CDR3 protein: CASSSTGTALTGELFF. In DNA, the CDR3 is TGTGCCAGCAGCTCCACCGGGACAGCCTTAACCGGGGAGCTGTTTTTT.

This clone was detected a few times. The V call is TRBV5-6, the J call TRBJ2-5, with 9 nucleotides matching TRBD1. Germline assignment: CDR1 SGHDT and CDR2 YYEEEE. The J segment lost 6 bases and the V segment lost 4 bases, leaving 10 bases of the junction unmatched. CDR3 length equals 15 residues. CDR3 region: CASSPPGTGKQTQYF. The CDR3 nucleotides read TGTGCCAGCAGCCCACCCGGGACAGGGAAACAGACCCAGTACTTC.

The CDR3 spells CASSLVPTGGTYEQYF. DNA of the CDR3: TGTGCCAGCAGCTTAGTTCCCACAGGGGGCACGTACGAGCAGTACTTC. The rearrangement uses TRBV11-2 and TRBJ2-7; 9 nucleotides align to TRBD1. V lost 1 base to trimming and J lost 4 bases; unmatched junction nucleotides: 8. The CDR3 is 16 residues long. Germline CDR1 reads SGHAT; CDR2 reads FQNNGV.

V usage is TRBV6-5 and J usage is TRBJ2-3, with 7 bases fitting TRBD2. The CDR3 runs 15 residues. Germline V lookup: CDR1 MNHEY, CDR2 SVGAGI. V dropped 7 bases and J dropped 0; count of bases not matched to a gene: 7. CDR3 amino acids: CASIAGTKSTDTQYF. The CDR3 nucleotides are TGTGCCAGCATCGCCGGGACTAAAAGCACAGATACGCAGTATTTT.

The chain carries TRBV9 and TRBJ1-1; maybe TRBD1 (6 bases). The ends were cut back, 4 bases at V and 0 bases at J, with 25 bases in the middle. Germline-derived CDR1 and CDR2 are SGDLS and YYNGEE. The CDR3 is 19 amino acids. The CDR3 loop reads CASSSRVVPGQHMNTEAFF. CDR3 nucleotide sequence: TGTGCCAGCAGCTCCCGAGTTGTTCCGGGACAACACATGAACACTGAAGCTTTCTTT.

The chain recombines TRBV19 with TRBJ2-7; 7 positions agree with TRBD2. Germline-derived CDR1 and CDR2 are LNHDA and SQIVND (reference sequence). The CDR3 runs to 14 residues. With 1 base clipped from V and 6 bases from J, the junction kept 6 bases outside the gene matches. The CDR3 loop reads CASSIVGGSGEQYF. In DNA, the CDR3 is TGTGCCAGTAGTATAGTGGGGGGGTCCGGCGAGCAGTACTTC.

The chain couples TRBV7-3 to TRBJ1-6, with a weak D call TRBD1 (5 bases). The V end was cut by 5 bases, the J end by 10 bases, with 12 bases between. Germline lookup yields CDR1 SGHTA and CDR2 FQGTGA. CDR3 length: 13 amino acids. The CDR3 loop reads CASSLYRNSPLHF. The CDR3 DNA reads as TGTGCCAGCAGCCTGTACAGGAACTCACCCCTCCACTTT. The full variable domain, its missing parts supplied by reference TRBV7-3 and TRBJ1-6, is GAGVSQTPSNKVTEKGKYVELRCDPISGHTALYWYRQSLGQGPEFLIYFQGTGAADDSGLPNDRFFAVRPEGSVSTLKIQRTERGDSAVYLCASSLYRNSPLHFGNGTRLTVT.

J is TRBJ2-1 and V is TRBV7-7; 8 nucleotides line up with TRBD1. The V gene's germline CDR1 is SSHAT and CDR2 FNYEAQ (reference sequence). The CDR3 runs to 13 residues. V lost 3 bases and J lost 10; bases outside the gene matches: 5. CDR3 amino acids: CASSFDRGREQFF. CDR3 coding DNA: TGTGCCAGCAGCTTTGACAGGGGCCGCGAGCAGTTCTTC.

The chain couples TRBV11-3 to TRBJ1-1; TRBD1 matches 8 bases. V lost 5 bases to trimming and J lost 1 base; unmatched junction nucleotides: 3. Looked up from germline, CDR1 is SGHNT and CDR2 is YENEEA. The CDR3 length is 14 residues. The CDR3 region has the DNA TGTGCCAGCAGCCCTGGGACAGGGAACACTGAAGCTTTCTTT. Translation gives CASSPGTGNTEAFF.

V is TRBV7-2 and J is TRBJ2-7; tentatively, D is TRBD1 (6 bases). V lost 3 bases to trimming and J lost 3 bases, with 15 bases between them. Germline V gene data show CDR1 as SGHTA and CDR2 as FQGNSA. The CDR3 runs to 15 residues. The CDR3 region has the DNA TGTGCCAGCAGCTTGGTAATTGGGGGCATCTACGAGCAGTACTTC. Encoded protein: CASSLVIGGIYEQYF.

Concerning this clone itself: A read error may produce the germline difference seen at one junction end. The gene calls are TRBV7-9 and TRBJ1-1; TRBD1 matches 8 bases. CDR3 length: 16 residues. Germline CDR1 reads SEHNR; CDR2 reads FQNEAQ (reference sequence). The CDR3 reads CSSSRTRTGQNTEAFF. CDR3 DNA: TGTTCCAGCAGCCGGACCAGGACAGGGCAGAACACTGAAGCTTTCTTT.

The chain employs TRBV19 and TRBJ1-4; 7 positions agree with TRBD1. The CDR3 spans 16 residues. Germline CDR1 reads LNHDA; CDR2 reads SQIVND (reference sequence). Germline trimming cut 8 bases from V and 5 bases from J; bases unmatched to any gene: 14. CDR3 in DNA: TGTGCCAGTTTGCCCACCACAGGGGTGAGGAATGAAAAACTGTTTTTT. It specifies CASLPTTGVRNEKLFF.

This chain connects TRBV10-1 to TRBJ1-5; 7 bases align to TRBD1. Germline trimming cut 7 bases from V and 0 bases from J; bases unmatched to any gene: 9. The CDR3 has 16 amino acids. The germline V gene encodes CDR1 WNHNN and CDR2 SYGVQD (reference sequence). In nucleotides, the CDR3 is TGCGCCAGCAAGACAGGGCGAACGAATAGCAATCAGCCCCAGCATTTT. Amino acids: CASKTGRTNSNQPQHF.

CDR3 residues: CASSNGLASSTDTQYF. CDR3 nucleotides: TGTGCCAGTTCTAATGGGCTAGCGAGTAGCACAGATACGCAGTATTTT. The genes are TRBV19 and TRBJ2-3, with TRBD2 as a possible D gene (6 bases). Germline V gene data show CDR1 as LNHDA and CDR2 as SQIVND (reference sequence). The CDR3 covers 16 residues. V shed 8 bases and J shed 0 bases, with 18 bases lying between them.

V usage is TRBV6-1 and J usage is TRBJ1-5; D is uncertain. Germline loops: CDR1 MNHNS, CDR2 SASEGT. The CDR3 totals 15 residues. V was cut by 5 bases and J by 6 bases, with 17 bases left in between. This chain's CDR3 is CASSPLSGEFQPQHF. The CDR3 DNA sequence: TGTGCCAGCAGTCCTCTTAGCGGGGAGTTTCAGCCCCAGCATTTT.

J is TRBJ2-6 and V is TRBV29-1, with D possibly being TRBD1 (6 bases). CDR3 length: 15 residues. CDR1 and CDR2 (germline): SQVTM, ANQGSEA. Between the trimmed V and J ends, which lost 5 bases and 0 bases, there was a span of 11 bases. Here the CDR3 reads CSVHTQGSGANVLTF. The CDR3 DNA reads TGCAGCGTTCATACACAGGGCTCTGGGGCCAACGTCCTGACTTTC.

The chain couples TRBV29-1 to TRBJ2-2; maybe TRBD1 (5 bases). Trimming pared 7 bases from V and 4 bases from J, leaving 13 bases between. Germline assignment: CDR1 SQVTM and CDR2 ANQGSEA. The CDR3 is 13 residues long. CDR3 amino acids: CSGGVGPTGELFF. CDR3 nucleotide sequence: TGCAGCGGGGGCGTGGGCCCCACCGGGGAGCTGTTTTTT.

The CDR3 is CASSLFGRGTEAFF. The CDR3 DNA is TGCGCCAGCAGCTTGTTTGGTCGGGGCACTGAAGCTTTCTTT. The genes are TRBV5-1 and TRBJ1-1; D gene unclear. The germline V gene has CDR1 SGHRS and CDR2 YFSETQ. This CDR3 has 14 amino acids. V lost 1 base, J lost 4 bases, and 11 bases lay in between.

This clone was found a few times. The V gene is TRBV7-2, the J gene TRBJ1-4; D not certain. Germline CDR1 and CDR2: SGHTA and FQGNSA. This CDR3 is built from 15 residues. V was trimmed by 5 bases and J by 8 bases, leaving 18 bases between them. CDR3 sequence: CASSPAVGLGEKLFF. The CDR3 DNA sequence: TGTGCCAGCAGCCCCGCGGTAGGTTTAGGAGAAAAACTGTTTTTT.

The J gene is TRBJ1-2, the V gene TRBV4-1, with D tentatively TRBD1 (6 bases). Looked up from germline, CDR1 is MGHRA and CDR2 is YSYEKL. With 1 base removed from V and 5 bases from J, the gap between germline ends came to 14 bases. There are 15 residues in the CDR3. The CDR3: CASSQGDRGIYGYTF. The CDR3 nucleotides are TGCGCCAGCAGCCAAGGTGATAGGGGGATTTATGGCTACACCTTC.